This TCR beta chain was captured in a study of T cell responses to AZD1222 COVID-19 vaccine (dated by TCRdb to the early 2020s). About the investigation overall: AZD1222 recipients given second doses at about 4 weeks or at about 12 weeks were pooled, since spike-specific TCR depth and breadth were not found to differ between the two schedules. TCR sequencing covered fewer than 250 trial participants: 200 to 210 given two doses of AZD1222 and around 25 given two doses of MenACWY control vaccine. Enrollment into the trials was organized by age into subgroups of 18-55, 56-69 and 70-plus years, and those subgroups contained roughly 150, 30 and 60 TCR-sequenced participants, respectively. Here is what the overall study found, with its caveats: Conclusions about previously exposed vaccinees are limited, since just five to seven AZD1222 recipients were seropositive for SARS-CoV-2 at baseline. Most participants were white British and females outnumbered males, and the authors suggested that clonal diversity may have been underestimated. The whole spike protein was spanned by vaccine-associated CD4 TCRs, and dominant responses were seen in regions 160-218 and 743-854. In the small 56-69-year group, the increase in depth fell short of significance, most likely because of low power. Spike-specific TCR breadth and depth rose significantly after two AZD1222 doses compared with day 0 and with MenACWY recipients. Because no day 14 peak-response samples were available, the repertoires could be characterized only after the peak T cell response. Nearly half of unique spike-specific TCRs reportedly recognized epitopes outside regions mutated in the B.1.351 and B.1.1.7 variants.

For CDR1 and CDR2, the germline V gene (reference sequence) lists DFQATT and SNEGSKA. The germline V end is reduced by 4 bases and the J end by 6 bases; junction bases left unmatched: 9. The CDR3 starts with the cysteine, ends with the phenylalanine, and has 14 residues. Just CDR3 DNA is preserved here, 42 bases in frame from base 1. Note on this clone: Which antigen it targets is not known. Base quality data are lacking; no much larger clone is found one base away.

The CDR3 regions of human TCRbeta chains were analyzed by immunosequencing. Concerning the study's data processing: TCRs in the repertoires were matched against a reference library of SARS-CoV-2-specific TCRs that had been generated with the MIRA antigen-specificity platform. Breadth meant the fraction of unique TCRs that were SARS-CoV-2-associated, whereas depth meant the fraction of total T cells that were SARS-CoV-2-associated. Each spike-specific TCR was assigned to its reactive spike region and to a CD4 or CD8 class using the MIRA data. Log10-transformed breadth and depth values were compared by one-way ANOVA with Sidak's multiple comparisons tests. TCRdb retrieved this table from immuneACCESS and kept in-frame rearrangements only. Not all clones are present; in checked studies, unresolved V genes account for under half, and no reason is known for the remainder. That table is the source of V, J and clone size, and D and trimming were worked out from the DNA. The sample contains roughly 100,000 clones, 90% of them found a single time. The ten largest account for approximately 1.2% of the sample.

This sample's time point label indicates: baseline before first vaccination. Samples from vaccinated people were obtained from the UK trials COV001 and COV002, which included a single-blind randomized controlled phase 2/3 trial of AZD1222 (ChAdOx1 nCoV-19) in healthy adults. For TCRbeta chain sequencing, PBMC samples were collected from trial participants at day 0 and at day 28 after the second dose. This sequence originates from an adult in good health. This chain is built from TRBV20-1 and TRBJ1-5, and 7 junction bases match TRBD1. The specimen comprised peripheral blood, sampled on day 0 of AZD1222 vaccination. The DNA reads as follows: TGCAGTGCTATTGACAGGGTATGGCGTCAGCCCCAGCATTTT. Its protein is CSAIDRVWRQPQHF.